Described below is a single TCR beta chain sequence and its context. Naive CD8 cells, CD45RO-negative and positively selected for CCR7, excluded terminally differentiated effector memory CD45RA+ cells. Method: immunoSEQ multiplex PCR; TCRdb's copy keeps in-frame clones and lacks some. The sample has approximately 650,000 clones, roughly 96% seen once. The germline V gene has CDR1 SGHVS and CDR2 FQNEAQ. V was cut by 2 bases and J by 6 bases, with 22 bases left in between. The CDR3 loop spans 17 amino acids. The data are from a study of shared clonotypes between healthy human individuals. The overall study: Donors were two women and a few men aged 18 to 49.

Sample: naive CD8+ T cells sorted from blood. The J gene is TRBJ1-1, the V gene TRBV7-8; perhaps TRBD1 as D (5 bases). The sequence was obtained from a woman in her twenties or thirties in good health. The CDR3 region is CASSLMQGVRNRAEAFF. CDR3 bases: TGTGCCAGCAGCTTAATGCAGGGAGTAAGGAACCGGGCTGAAGCTTTCTTT.